Each of the 2 T cell receptor beta chains below was sequenced from the same sample in a study of tumor-infiltrating lymphocytes in primary liver carcinoma. Unsorted whole blood yielded blood RNA, and germline DNA was extracted as well. With around 490 ng total RNA as template and a constant-region primer, TCR beta cDNA was made. Researchers made the TCR beta libraries by running three nested multiplex PCR rounds with slightly modified ARM-PCR. Primers for the first two PCR rounds were TRBV1-TRBV30 forward primers and a C-beta reverse primer (approximately 9 cycles per round). TCRdb called the multiplex PCR reads again in MiXCR, with one record for every CDR3 protein. Seen here are 330,000 or so distinct CDR3 sequences, around three fifths observed once, and the top ten hold about 6.3%. The sample was peripheral blood. The receptor set was obtained from a man aged 35 to 55 with primary liver carcinoma and hepatitis B virus infection.

Points on this clonotype: A read error may produce the germline difference seen at one junction end. V usage is TRBV4-1 and J usage is TRBJ2-6; D may be TRBD1 (5 bases). This CDR3 contains 16 residues. Per germline, CDR1 MGHRA and CDR2 YSYEKL. Here the CDR3 reads CASSQDHQTGANVLSF. For the CDR3, the DNA is TGCGCCAGCAGCCAAGATCATCAGACTGGGGCCAACGTCCTGAGTTTC.

As concerns this clonotype: Since a much larger clone is just one base distant, this may be a read error. The chain combines TRBV4-3 with TRBJ2-3, with D maybe TRBD1 (5 bases). CDR3 length equals 15 residues. Germline V gives CDR1 LGHNA, CDR2 YSLEER. Trimming cost V 1 base and J 2 bases, with 10 bases left between them. DNA of the CDR3: TGCGCCAGCAGCCAAGTGGTCAGGGTCACAGATACGCAGTATTTT. Protein sequence: CASSQVVRVTDTQYF.